The next 15 T cell receptor beta chains were all read from a single sample in a study of Ad26.COV2.S vaccination and SARS-CoV-2 variants. Profiling relied on immunoSEQ multiplex PCR, and the TCRdb table lists in-frame clones only, not all of them. Among 75,000 to 100,000 clones, 82% were seen once, and the ten largest hold roughly 15%. The starting material was peripheral blood, obtained after recovery from COVID-19. These receptors all stem from a human donor who had recovered from COVID-19.

The genes are TRBV7-6 and TRBJ1-1; weak D call: TRBD1 (6 bases). With 3 bases removed from V and 4 bases from J, the gap between germline ends came to 18 bases. Looked up from germline, CDR1 is SGHVS and CDR2 is FNYEAQ. The CDR3 is made up of 16 amino acids. The CDR3 sequence: CASSFPPGARSTEAFF. The DNA of the CDR3 is TGTGCCAGCAGCTTTCCGCCAGGGGCGCGGAGCACTGAAGCTTTCTTT.

The rearrangement joins TRBV7-3 to TRBJ1-2; D is possibly TRBD1 (6 bases). The germline V and J ends were trimmed by 2 bases and 7 bases, with 14 bases remaining between them. Germline CDR1 and CDR2: SGHTA and FQGTGA. The CDR3 has 14 residues. In DNA form, the CDR3 reads TGTGCCAGCAGCTTAGCAGGGGATGAGGTTGGCTACACCTTC. Translation gives CASSLAGDEVGYTF.

The gene calls are TRBV28 and TRBJ1-4, with D uncertain. The length of the CDR3 is 12 residues. With 7 bases removed from V and 8 bases from J, the gap between germline ends came to 11 bases. The germline V gene encodes CDR1 MDHEN and CDR2 SYDVKM. The CDR3 DNA sequence: TGTGCCAGCAATGTCGGTGTGGAAAAACTGTTTTTT. Its translation: CASNVGVEKLFF. Supplemented by reference TRBV28 and TRBJ1-4, the full variable domain reads DVKVTQSSRYLVKRTGEKVFLECVQDMDHENMFWYRQDPGLGLRLIYFSYDVKMKEKGDIPEGYSVSREKKERFSLILESASTNQTSMYLCASNVGVEKLFFGSGTQLSVL.

The chain employs TRBV5-6 and TRBJ1-4; 9 bases map to TRBD1. Germline V gene sequence: CDR1 SGHDT, CDR2 YYEEEE. The CDR3 has 16 amino acids. Trimming removed 1 base from V and 8 bases from J; junction bases left unmatched: 9. The chain's CDR3 is CASSLSLDRGVEKLFF. The CDR3 DNA reads as TGTGCCAGCAGCTTGTCTCTGGACAGGGGAGTAGAAAAACTGTTTTTT.

The chain has TRBV6-6 and TRBJ2-3, with 7 nucleotides matching TRBD1. Trimming took 4 bases from V and 1 from J; bases not matched to a gene: 2. CDR3 length: 14 amino acids. Per germline, CDR1 MNHNY and CDR2 SVGAGI (reference sequence). The CDR3 sequence is CASSSGQGTDTQYF. The CDR3 coding sequence is TGTGCCAGCAGTTCCGGACAGGGCACAGATACGCAGTATTTT.

Note on this clone: Different DNA sequences within this sample yield the same CDR3. In DNA form, the CDR3 reads TGCAGTGCTAGTCACAGAGAAGAAAAACTGTTTTTT. This encodes CSASHREEKLFF. The chain combines TRBV20-1 with TRBJ1-4; no definite D call. CDR3 length: 12 amino acids. The V gene's germline CDR1 is DFQATT and CDR2 SNEGSKA (reference sequence). V lost 3 bases, J lost 8 bases, and 10 bases lay in between.

This chain uses TRBV11-3 with TRBJ2-7, with TRBD2 matching over 9 bases. The CDR3 is made up of 20 amino acids. V lost 1 base, J lost 2 bases, and 18 bases stayed unmatched. The V gene's germline CDR1 is SGHNT and CDR2 YENEEA. CDR3 in amino acids: CASSLVFRDPSGASPYEQYF. The CDR3 DNA sequence: TGTGCCAGCAGCTTAGTTTTTCGGGACCCTAGCGGGGCCAGCCCCTACGAGCAGTACTTC.

This clone was seen once. DNA of the CDR3: TGTGCCATCAGTGAGTCTCGGGGCTCGGTAGAGACCCAGTACTTC. This encodes CAISESRGSVETQYF. The chain couples TRBV10-3 to TRBJ2-5; the D gene could be TRBD1 or TRBD2 (5 bases each). The CDR3 loop spans 15 amino acids. Trimming took off 0 bases at V and 4 bases at J, with 12 bases between the two ends. Germline lookup yields CDR1 ENHRY and CDR2 SYGVKD.

This clone was seen a few times. The gene calls are TRBV19 and TRBJ2-3, with D unresolved. Between the trimmed V and J ends, which lost 3 bases and 0 bases, there was a span of 7 bases. Germline CDR1 reads LNHDA; CDR2 reads SQIVND (reference sequence). CDR3 length equals 14 residues. The DNA of the CDR3 is TGTGCCAGTAGTATCTCGCGTAGCACAGATACGCAGTATTTT. Translating it yields CASSISRSTDTQYF.

The rearrangement uses TRBV3-1 (or the pseudogene TRBV3-2) and TRBJ1-2, with D perhaps matching TRBD1 (5 bases). The CDR3 spans 15 residues. Trimming shortened V by 2 bases and J by 3 bases, and 13 bases separated the two germline ends. The germline V gene has CDR1 LGHDT and CDR2 YNNKEL (reference sequence). The CDR3 spells CASSQLGWGDYGYTF. CDR3 sequence (DNA): TGTGCCAGCAGCCAACTAGGCTGGGGGGACTATGGCTACACCTTC.

The rearrangement links TRBV2 to TRBJ1-3; D is unresolved. V shed 10 bases and J shed 2 bases, with 18 bases lying between them. Germline loops: CDR1 SNHLY, CDR2 FYNNEI. The CDR3 extends over 15 amino acids. The CDR3 here is CATRRRALTGNTIYF. The CDR3 coding sequence is TGTGCCACCAGGAGACGGGCATTAACTGGAAACACCATATATTTT.

This clone was seen only once. This chain joins TRBV7-2 and TRBJ1-2; 7 bases map to TRBD1. From germline, CDR1 is SGHTA and CDR2 FQGNSA. The ends lost 5 bases at V and 8 bases at J; junction bases unmatched: 11. The length of the CDR3 is 14 residues. In nucleotides, the CDR3 is TGTGCCAGCAGCGTAAGAGGGCAGGGGGTCGGCTACACCTTC. The encoded protein is CASSVRGQGVGYTF.

CDR3: CASSPLGSSVTEAFF. CDR3 nucleotide sequence: TGTGCCAGCAGTCCCCTCGGGTCTAGTGTCACTGAAGCTTTCTTT. The chain has TRBV6-5 and TRBJ1-1; D uncertain. CDR3 length: 15 amino acids. The V end was cut by 5 bases, the J end by 4 bases, with 17 bases between. The germline V gene has CDR1 MNHEY and CDR2 SVGAGI.

The V call is TRBV28, the J call TRBJ2-7, with 9 bases aligning to TRBD2. The CDR3 length is 14 residues. The V gene's germline CDR1 is MDHEN and CDR2 SYDVKM. V shed 5 bases, J shed 3 bases, and the junction held 5 bases outside the gene matches. The CDR3, as DNA: TGTGCCAGCAGTCGGACTAGCGTACGCTACGAGCAGTACTTC. Amino acids: CASSRTSVRYEQYF.

This rearrangement joins TRBV7-2 to TRBJ1-2, with D hard to call. V shed 5 bases and J shed 5 bases, with 18 bases lying between them. The CDR3 has 15 amino acids. Germline V gene data show CDR1 as SGHTA and CDR2 as FQGNSA. This chain's CDR3 is CASSNRPRSPYGYTF. The DNA for the CDR3 is TGTGCCAGCAGCAATAGACCTCGGTCCCCTTATGGCTACACCTTC.